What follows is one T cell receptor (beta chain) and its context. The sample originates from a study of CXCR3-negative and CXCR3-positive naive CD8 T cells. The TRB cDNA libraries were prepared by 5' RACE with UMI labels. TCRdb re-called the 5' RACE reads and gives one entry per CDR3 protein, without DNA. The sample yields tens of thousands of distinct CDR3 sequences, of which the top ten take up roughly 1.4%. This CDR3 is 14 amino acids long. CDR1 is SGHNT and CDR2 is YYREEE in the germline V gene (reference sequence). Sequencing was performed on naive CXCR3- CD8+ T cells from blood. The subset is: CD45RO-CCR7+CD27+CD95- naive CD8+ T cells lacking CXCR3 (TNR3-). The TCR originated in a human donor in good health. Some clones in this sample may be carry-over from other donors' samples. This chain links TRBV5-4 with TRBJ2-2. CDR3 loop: CASSSGLNTGELFF.